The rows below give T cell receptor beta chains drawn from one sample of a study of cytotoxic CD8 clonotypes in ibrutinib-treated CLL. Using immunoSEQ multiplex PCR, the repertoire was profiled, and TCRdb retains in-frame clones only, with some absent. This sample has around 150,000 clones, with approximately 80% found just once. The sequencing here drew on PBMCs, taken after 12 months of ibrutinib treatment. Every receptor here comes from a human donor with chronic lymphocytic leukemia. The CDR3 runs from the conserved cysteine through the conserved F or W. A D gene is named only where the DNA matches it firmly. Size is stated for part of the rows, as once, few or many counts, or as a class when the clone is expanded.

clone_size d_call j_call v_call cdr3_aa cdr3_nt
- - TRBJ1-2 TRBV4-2 CASSQDSVYGYTF TGTGCCAGCAGCCAAGACTCGGTCTATGGCTACACCTTC
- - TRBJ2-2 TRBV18 CASSPNANTGELFF TGTGCCAGCTCACCAAACGCGAACACCGGGGAGCTGTTTTTT
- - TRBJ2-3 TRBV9 CASQQANYGLDTQYF TGTGCCAGCCAACAAGCAAATTATGGGTTGGATACGCAGTATTTT
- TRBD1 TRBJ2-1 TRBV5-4 CASSLWSQGRNEQFF TGTGCCAGCAGCTTGTGGTCACAGGGGCGCAATGAGCAGTTCTTC
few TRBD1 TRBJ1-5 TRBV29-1 CSVGTGNQPQHF TGCAGCGTAGGGACAGGGAATCAGCCCCAGCATTTT
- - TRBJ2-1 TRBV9 CASSAEGTPRLSEQFF TGTGCCAGCAGCGCGGAGGGGACGCCCCGCCTGAGTGAGCAGTTCTTC
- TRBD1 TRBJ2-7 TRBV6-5 CASSLGGTGAREQYF TGTGCCAGCAGTCTCGGAGGGACAGGGGCGCGCGAGCAGTACTTC
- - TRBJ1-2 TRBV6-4 CASSDSRGYTF TGTGCCAGCAGTGACTCGAGGGGCTACACCTTC
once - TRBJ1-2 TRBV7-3 CASSRDTSNYGYTF TGTGCCAGCAGTCGAGACACGTCTAACTATGGCTACACCTTC
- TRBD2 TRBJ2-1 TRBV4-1 CASSQRTSGSHNEQFF TGCGCCAGCAGCCAACGGACTAGCGGGAGTCACAATGAGCAGTTCTTC
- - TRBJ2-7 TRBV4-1 CASSQEQGPYEQYF TGCGCCAGCAGCCAAGAGCAGGGCCCCTACGAGCAGTACTTC
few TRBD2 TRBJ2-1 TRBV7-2 CASSLALADYNEQFF TGTGCCAGCAGCTTAGCGCTAGCGGACTACAATGAGCAGTTCTTC
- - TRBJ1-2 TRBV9 CASSVDPPPNVQGGYTF TGTGCCAGCAGCGTAGACCCCCCTCCCAACGTCCAGGGTGGCTACACCTTC
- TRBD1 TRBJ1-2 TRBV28 CASSFSGTEGGYYGYTF TGTGCCAGCAGTTTCTCCGGGACAGAGGGGGGGTACTATGGCTACACCTTC
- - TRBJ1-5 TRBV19 CASSIGVGQPQHF TGTGCCAGTAGTATAGGGGTGGGTCAGCCCCAGCATTTT
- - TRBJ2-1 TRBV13 CASSSLPMRTGSYNEQFF TGTGCCAGCAGCTCTTTACCGATGAGGACTGGCTCCTACAATGAGCAGTTCTTC
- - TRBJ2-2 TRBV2 CASSARGDTGELFF TGTGCCAGCAGTGCACGGGGAGACACCGGGGAGCTGTTTTTT
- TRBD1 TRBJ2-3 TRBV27 CASRRRQGVTDTQYF TGTGCCAGCAGACGACGACAGGGGGTTACAGATACGCAGTATTTT
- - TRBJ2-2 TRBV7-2 CASSLTRGNTGELFF TGTGCCAGCAGCTTAACCAGGGGAAACACCGGGGAGCTGTTTTTT
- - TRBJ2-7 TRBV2 CASSASYEQYF TGTGCCAGCAGTGCCTCCTACGAGCAGTACTTC
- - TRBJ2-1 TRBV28 CASRPRTFEQFF TGTGCCAGCAGGCCCAGGACGTTTGAGCAGTTCTTC
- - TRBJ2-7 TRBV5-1 CASSSSYEQYF TGCGCCAGCAGCTCTTCCTACGAGCAGTACTTC
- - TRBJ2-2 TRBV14 CASSQDSPYTGELFF TGTGCCAGCAGCCAAGATTCCCCTTACACCGGGGAGCTGTTTTTT
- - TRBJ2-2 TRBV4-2 CASSQEEGSNTGELFF TGTGCCAGCAGCCAAGAGGAGGGCAGTAACACCGGGGAGCTGTTTTTT
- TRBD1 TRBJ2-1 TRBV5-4 CASSVRTGVYANEQFF TGTGCCAGCAGCGTCCGAACAGGGGTCTACGCCAATGAGCAGTTCTTC
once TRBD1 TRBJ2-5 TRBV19 CASSTGTVGQETQYF TGTGCCAGTAGTACTGGGACAGTTGGGCAAGAGACCCAGTACTTC
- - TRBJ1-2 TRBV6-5 CASSYSTFGYTF TGTGCCAGCAGTTACTCGACGTTCGGCTACACCTTC
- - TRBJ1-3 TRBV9 CASSVEDSGNTIYF TGTGCCAGCAGCGTAGAAGACTCTGGAAACACCATATATTTT
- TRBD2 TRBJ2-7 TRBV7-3 CASSPSELLAGPTAYEQYF TGTGCCAGCAGCCCCTCCGAGTTACTAGCGGGCCCAACCGCCTACGAGCAGTACTTC